This paragraph covers one TCR beta chain sequence. The CDR3 extends over 15 amino acids. The J segment lost 7 bases and the V segment lost 7 bases, leaving 9 bases of the junction unmatched. The germline gives CDR1 MDHEN, CDR2 SYDVKM. This entry comes from a study of blood T cell repertoires in COVID-19. Participant-reported clinical history was the basis for cohort assignment. Sequencing was performed with immunoSEQ multiplex PCR; in TCRdb, only in-frame clones are kept and a portion is missing. The sample has about 170,000 clones; 70% to 80% are singletons. Sequences were obtained from PBMCs or T cells enriched from blood (not recorded which). This sequence originates from a woman in her seventies in a cohort exposed to, infected with or recovered from COVID-19 (not recorded which). The chain employs TRBV28 and TRBJ2-1; the match to TRBD2 covers 11 bases. This CDR3 reads CASNQLAGDLNEQFF. CDR3 sequence (DNA): TGTGCCAGCAACCAACTAGCGGGAGACTTGAATGAGCAGTTCTTC. Combining the CDR3 with reference TRBV28 and TRBJ2-1 gives the whole variable domain DVKVTQSSRYLVKRTGEKVFLECVQDMDHENMFWYRQDPGLGLRLIYFSYDVKMKEKGDIPEGYSVSREKKERFSLILESASTNQTSMYLCASNQLAGDLNEQFFGPGTRLTVL.